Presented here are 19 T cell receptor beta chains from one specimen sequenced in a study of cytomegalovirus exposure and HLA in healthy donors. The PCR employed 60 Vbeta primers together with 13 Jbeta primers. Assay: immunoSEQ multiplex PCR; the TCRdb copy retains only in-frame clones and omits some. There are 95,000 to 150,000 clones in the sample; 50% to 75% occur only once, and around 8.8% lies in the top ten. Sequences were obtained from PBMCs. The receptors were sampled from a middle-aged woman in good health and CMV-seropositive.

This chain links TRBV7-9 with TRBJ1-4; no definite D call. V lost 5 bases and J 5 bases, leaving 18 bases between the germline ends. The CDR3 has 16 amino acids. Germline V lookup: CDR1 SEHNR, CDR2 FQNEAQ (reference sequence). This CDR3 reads CASSPRLTRENEKLFF. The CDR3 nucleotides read TGTGCCAGCAGCCCTCGCTTGACAAGAGAAAATGAAAAACTGTTTTTT.

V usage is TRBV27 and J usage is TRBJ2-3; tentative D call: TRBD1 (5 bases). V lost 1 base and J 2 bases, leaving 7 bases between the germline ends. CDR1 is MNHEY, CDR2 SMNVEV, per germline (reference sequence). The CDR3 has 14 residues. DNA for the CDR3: TGTGCCAGCAGTTTATGGGGCCTCACAGATACGCAGTATTTT. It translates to CASSLWGLTDTQYF.

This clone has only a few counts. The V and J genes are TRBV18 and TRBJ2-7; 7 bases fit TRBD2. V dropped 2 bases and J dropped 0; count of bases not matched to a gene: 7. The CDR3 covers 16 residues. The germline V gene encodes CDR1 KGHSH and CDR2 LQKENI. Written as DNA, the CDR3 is TGTGCCAGCTCACCAGTGACTAGCTTTATCTCCTACGAGCAGTACTTC. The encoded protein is CASSPVTSFISYEQYF.

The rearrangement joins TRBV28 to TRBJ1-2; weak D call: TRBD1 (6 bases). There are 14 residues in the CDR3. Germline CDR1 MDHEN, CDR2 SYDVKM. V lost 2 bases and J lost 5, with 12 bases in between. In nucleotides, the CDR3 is TGTGCCAGCAGTTTACTCAGGGGAAAGTATGGCTACACCTTC. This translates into CASSLLRGKYGYTF.

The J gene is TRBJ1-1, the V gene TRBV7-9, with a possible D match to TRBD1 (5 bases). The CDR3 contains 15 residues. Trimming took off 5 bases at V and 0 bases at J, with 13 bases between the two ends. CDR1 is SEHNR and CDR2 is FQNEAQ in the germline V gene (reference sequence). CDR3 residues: CASSLSSGMNTEAFF. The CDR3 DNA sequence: TGTGCCAGCAGCCTCAGTTCAGGGATGAACACTGAAGCTTTCTTT. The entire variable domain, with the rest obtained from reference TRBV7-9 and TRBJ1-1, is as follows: DTGVSQNPRHKITKRGQNVTFRCDPISEHNRLYWYRQTLGQGPEFLTYFQNEAQLEKSRLLSDRFSAERPKGSFSTLEIQRTEQGDSAMYLCASSLSSGMNTEAFFGQGTRLTVV.

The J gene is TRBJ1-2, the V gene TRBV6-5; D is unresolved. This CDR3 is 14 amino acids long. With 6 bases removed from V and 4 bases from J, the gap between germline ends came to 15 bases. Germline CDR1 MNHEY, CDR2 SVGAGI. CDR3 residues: CASSPRGRLYGYTF. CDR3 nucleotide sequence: TGTGCCAGCAGCCCTCGGGGAAGGCTCTATGGCTACACCTTC.

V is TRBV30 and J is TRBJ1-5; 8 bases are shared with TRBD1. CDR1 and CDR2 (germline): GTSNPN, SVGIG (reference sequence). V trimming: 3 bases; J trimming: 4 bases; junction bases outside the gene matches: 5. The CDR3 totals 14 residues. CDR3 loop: CAWSRDRRNQPQHF. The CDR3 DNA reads TGTGCCTGGAGCCGGGACAGGAGGAATCAGCCCCAGCATTTT.

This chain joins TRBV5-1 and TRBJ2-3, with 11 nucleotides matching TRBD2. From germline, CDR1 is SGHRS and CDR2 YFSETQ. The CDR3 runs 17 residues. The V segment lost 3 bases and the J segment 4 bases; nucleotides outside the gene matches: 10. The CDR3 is CASSSFSGRAVADTQYF. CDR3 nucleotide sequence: TGCGCCAGCAGCTCCTTTAGCGGGAGGGCCGTGGCAGATACGCAGTATTTT.

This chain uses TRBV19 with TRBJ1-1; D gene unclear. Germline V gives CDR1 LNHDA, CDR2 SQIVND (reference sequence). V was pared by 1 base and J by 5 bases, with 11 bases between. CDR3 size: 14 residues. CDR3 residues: CASSIVSGQTEAFF. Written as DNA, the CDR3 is TGTGCCAGTAGTATAGTCAGCGGCCAGACTGAAGCTTTCTTT.

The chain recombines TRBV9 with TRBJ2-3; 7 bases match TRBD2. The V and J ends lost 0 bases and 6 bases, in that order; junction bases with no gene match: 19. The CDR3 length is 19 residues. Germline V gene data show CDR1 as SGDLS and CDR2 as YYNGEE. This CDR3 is CASSVAFWGNGRELDTQYF. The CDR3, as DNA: TGTGCCAGCAGCGTAGCCTTCTGGGGGAACGGGCGGGAGTTGGATACGCAGTATTTT.

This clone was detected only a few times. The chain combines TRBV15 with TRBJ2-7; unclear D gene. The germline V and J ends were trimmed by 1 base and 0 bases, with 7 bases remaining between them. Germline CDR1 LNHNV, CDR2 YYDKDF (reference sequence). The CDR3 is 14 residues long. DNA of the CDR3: TGTGCCACCAGCAGAGTTCCCAGCTCCTACGAGCAGTACTTC. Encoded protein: CATSRVPSSYEQYF.

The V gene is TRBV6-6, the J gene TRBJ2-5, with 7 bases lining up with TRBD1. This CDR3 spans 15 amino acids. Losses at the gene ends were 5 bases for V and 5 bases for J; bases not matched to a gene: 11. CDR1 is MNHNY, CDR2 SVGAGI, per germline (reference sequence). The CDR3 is CASSTQTGARETQYF. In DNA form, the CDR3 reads TGTGCCAGCAGTACCCAAACAGGGGCCAGGGAGACCCAGTACTTC.

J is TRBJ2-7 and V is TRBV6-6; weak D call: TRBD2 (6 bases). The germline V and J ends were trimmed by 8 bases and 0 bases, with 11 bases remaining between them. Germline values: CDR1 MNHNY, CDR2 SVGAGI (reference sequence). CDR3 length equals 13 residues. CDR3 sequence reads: CASGSGGSYEQYF. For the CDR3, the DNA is TGTGCCAGCGGTAGCGGCGGCTCCTACGAGCAGTACTTC.

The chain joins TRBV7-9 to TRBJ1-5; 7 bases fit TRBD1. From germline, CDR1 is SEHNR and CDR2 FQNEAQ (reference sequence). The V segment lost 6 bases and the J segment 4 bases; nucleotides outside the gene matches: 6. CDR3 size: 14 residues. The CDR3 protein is CASSLGQVNQPQHF. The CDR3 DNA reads TGTGCCAGCAGTCTCGGACAGGTTAATCAGCCCCAGCATTTT. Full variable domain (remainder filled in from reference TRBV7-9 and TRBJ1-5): DTGVSQNPRHKITKRGQNVTFRCDPISEHNRLYWYRQTLGQGPEFLTYFQNEAQLEKSRLLSDRFSAERPKGSFSTLEIQRTEQGDSAMYLCASSLGQVNQPQHFGDGTRLSIL.

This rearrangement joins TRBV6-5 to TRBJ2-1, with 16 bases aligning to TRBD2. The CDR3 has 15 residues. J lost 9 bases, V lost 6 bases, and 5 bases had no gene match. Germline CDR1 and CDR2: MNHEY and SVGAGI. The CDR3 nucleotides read TGTGCCAGCAGAGCGGGACTAGCGGGGGGGGGTGAGCAGTTCTTC. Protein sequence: CASRAGLAGGGEQFF.

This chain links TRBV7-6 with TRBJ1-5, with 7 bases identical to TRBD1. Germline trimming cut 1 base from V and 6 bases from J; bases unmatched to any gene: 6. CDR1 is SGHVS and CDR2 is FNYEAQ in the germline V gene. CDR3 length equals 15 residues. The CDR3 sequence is CASSLDGRGFQPQHF. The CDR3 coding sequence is TGTGCCAGCAGCTTAGATGGCAGGGGGTTTCAGCCCCAGCATTTT.

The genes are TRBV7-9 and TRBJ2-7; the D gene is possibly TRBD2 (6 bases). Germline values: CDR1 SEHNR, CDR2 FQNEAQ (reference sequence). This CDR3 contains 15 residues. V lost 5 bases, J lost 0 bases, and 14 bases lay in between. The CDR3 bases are TGTGCCAGCAGCCGGGGACTCGGGGGCTCCTACGAGCAGTACTTC. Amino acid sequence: CASSRGLGGSYEQYF.

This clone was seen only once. CDR3 in amino acids: CASSELAKQETQYF. The CDR3 region has the DNA TGTGCCAGCAGCGAACTAGCGAAACAAGAGACCCAGTACTTC. The chain combines TRBV9 with TRBJ2-5, with 7 bases identical to TRBD2. The V gene end was trimmed by 3 bases and the J gene end by 2 bases; junction bases not matched to a gene: 4. This CDR3 contains 14 residues. Per the germline V gene, CDR1 is SGDLS and CDR2 is YYNGEE.

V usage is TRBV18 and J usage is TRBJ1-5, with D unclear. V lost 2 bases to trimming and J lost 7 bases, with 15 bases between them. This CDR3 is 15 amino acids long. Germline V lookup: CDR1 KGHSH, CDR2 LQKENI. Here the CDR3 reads CASSPSSEGRQPQHF. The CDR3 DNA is TGTGCCAGCTCACCATCTAGTGAGGGTCGGCAGCCCCAGCATTTT.